In this sample, the clone carrying this T cell receptor beta chain turned up a few times. Its antigen remains unidentified. This sample was included in a study of CD8 T cells in ankylosing spondylitis. Study findings and constraints: Enrichment of disease-linked clones was reportedly significant in matched ankylosing spondylitis synovial fluid. Within ankylosing spondylitis blood, a TCR beta motif made up of several highly homologous variants appeared to be characteristic. Earlier work had already found some motif variants in reactive arthritis synovial fluid and blood. Relatively rare in peripheral blood, disease-linked clones were also CD8+.

V lost 8 bases and J 7 bases, leaving 21 bases between the germline ends. Per the germline V gene, CDR1 is DFQATT and CDR2 is SNEGSKA (reference sequence). This CDR3 is built from 14 residues. It was by quantitative 5'-RACE with molecular barcodes that TCR beta libraries were made. TCRdb ran MiXCR on the 5' RACE reads and lists one entry per CDR3 protein. The table lists around 140,000 distinct CDR3 sequences, over 15% of them singletons, with roughly 30% in the top ten. The receptor was derived from a male donor with ankylosing spondylitis. Sequencing used blood, either unsorted or a sorted T cell fraction (not recorded which). This chain connects TRBV20-1 to TRBJ2-1, with D unclear. The CDR3 DNA reads as TGCAGTCCCTCTTGGATCCCCAAAGGGAATGAGCAGTTCTTC. Translated: CSPSWIPKGNEQFF.